The 7 T cell receptor beta chains below were found in one sample sequenced in a study of PD-L1 blockade in urothelial cancer. Libraries were prepared by immunoSEQ multiplex PCR; TCRdb keeps only in-frame clonotypes and omits some of them. The sample yields 50,000 or so clones, 70% to 90% seen once. Indicated time point: peripheral blood 6 weeks after treatment start. This specimen consisted of PBMCs, obtained around atezolizumab (anti-PD-L1) treatment. These receptors all come from a man in his 60s with urothelial cancer.

The chain carries TRBV6-1 and TRBJ2-7, with TRBD2 as a possible D gene (6 bases). V lost 7 bases to trimming and J lost 0 bases, with 16 bases between them. The CDR3 is 15 residues long. CDR1 MNHNS and CDR2 SASEGT come from the germline V gene. As DNA, the CDR3 is TGTGCCAGCATGGGGACTCTTCCCTTCTCCTACGAGCAGTACTTC. It codes for CASMGTLPFSYEQYF.

The J gene is TRBJ1-6, the V gene TRBV25-1, with 9 positions matching TRBD1. The ends lost 7 bases at V and 9 bases at J; junction bases unmatched: 7. This CDR3 contains 14 residues. Germline CDR1 reads MGHDK; CDR2 reads SYGVNS. In DNA, the CDR3 is TGTGCCAGCACGAATACAGGGGGCATTTCACCCCTCCACTTT. As protein: CASTNTGGISPLHF.

The CDR3 sequence is CASSQMGAAYNEQFF. In DNA, the CDR3 is TGTGCCAGTTCTCAAATGGGAGCGGCCTACAATGAGCAGTTCTTC. This rearrangement joins TRBV19 to TRBJ2-1, with D tentatively TRBD2 (5 bases). The V and J ends lost 8 bases and 2 bases respectively, with 16 bases between them. Germline V gene lookup returns CDR1 LNHDA and CDR2 SQIVND (reference sequence). There are 15 residues in the CDR3. Supplemented by reference TRBV19 and TRBJ2-1, the full variable domain reads DGGITQSPKYLFRKEGQNVTLSCEQNLNHDAMYWYRQDPGQGLRLIYYSQIVNDFQKGDIAEGYSVSREKKESFPLTVTSAQKNPTAFYLCASSQMGAAYNEQFFGPGTRLTVL.

This chain joins TRBV11-2 and TRBJ1-1, with D tentatively TRBD1 (5 bases). V lost 5 bases to trimming and J lost 1 base, with 14 bases between them. The CDR3 totals 15 residues. CDR1 and CDR2 (germline): SGHAT, FQNNGV. The CDR3 DNA is TGTGCCAGCAGCCGCGCAGGGATCCGGAACACTGAAGCTTTCTTT. Protein: CASSRAGIRNTEAFF.

The chain joins TRBV10-3 to TRBJ1-1; 7 nucleotides agree with TRBD1. Germline V gives CDR1 ENHRY, CDR2 SYGVKD. J was trimmed by 3 bases and V by 7 bases; bases with no gene match: 5. The CDR3 runs 13 residues. The CDR3: CAITRDRDTEAFF. The CDR3 DNA follows: TGTGCCATCACCAGAGACAGGGACACTGAAGCTTTCTTT.

V usage is TRBV11-2 and J usage is TRBJ2-1; a possible D gene is TRBD2 (5 bases). The length of the CDR3 is 13 residues. The germline gives CDR1 SGHAT, CDR2 FQNNGV. Trimming took 1 base from V and 5 from J, leaving 6 bases between them. CDR3 nucleotide sequence: TGTGCCAGCAGCTTAGGGAGGAACAATGAGCAGTTCTTC. Translating gives CASSLGRNNEQFF.

The V gene is TRBV6-1, the J gene TRBJ2-7, with TRBD1 matching over 7 bases. Germline loops: CDR1 MNHNS, CDR2 SASEGT. The ends lost 4 bases at V and 6 bases at J; junction bases unmatched: 9. This CDR3 has 14 amino acids. CDR3 nucleotides: TGTGCCAGCAGTGTGGAGACAGGGTATCGCGAGCAGTACTTC. Protein: CASSVETGYREQYF.